The T cell receptor (beta chain) described here comes from a study of T cells in Graves' hyperthyroidism and ophthalmopathy. Germline V gives CDR1 SGDLS, CDR2 YYNGEE. V gave up 4 bases and J gave up 5 bases, with 13 bases separating them. The CDR3 length is 14 residues. From RNA transcripts, TCR beta CDR3 regions were amplified. Carried out on the TCR CDR3, a first-round RT-PCR used the HTBI primer set. TCRdb recomputed calls from the multiplex PCR reads with MiXCR, one row per CDR3 protein. The sample contains approximately 590,000 distinct CDR3 sequences, approximately 44% of which appear only once. For this clonotype: Antigen unknown.

A lack of ophthalmopathy progression within 18 months defined stable Graves' hyperthyroidism. Recently diagnosed hyperthyroidism of less than 2 months' duration affected patients aged 18 to 65. Patients were excluded for uncontrolled infection, other autoimmune disease, pregnancy or lactation. Study results and limitations: Through a model of 13 V-J features, ophthalmopathy was separated from stable hyperthyroidism.

Sequences were obtained from peripheral blood or thyroid tissue (not recorded which). This chain uses TRBV9 with TRBJ1-5; tentative D call: TRBD1 (5 bases). This TCR came from a woman aged 18-30 years with Graves' hyperthyroidism. CDR3 DNA: TGTGCCAGCAGCCGCACCCGGGGGGATCAGCCCCAGCATTTT. It is translated as CASSRTRGDQPQHF.